Presented here are 23 T cell receptor beta chains from one specimen sequenced in a study of blood T cell repertoires in COVID-19. Assay used: immunoSEQ multiplex PCR; TCRdb lists only in-frame clones, some missing. The table records roughly 220,000 clones, approximately 81% of them present only once. The sequenced sample was peripheral blood. The receptors come from a man aged 25-45 years with active or convalescent COVID-19.

This clone was found once. The chain couples TRBV6-2 or TRBV6-3 to TRBJ1-1; D is perhaps TRBD1 (5 bases). CDR1 and CDR2 (germline): MNHEY, SVGEGT. The CDR3 spans 15 residues. V gave up 5 bases and J gave up 1 base, with 14 bases separating them. CDR3 bases: TGTGCCAGCAGTCGATCCGGGACTGCGAACACTGAAGCTTTCTTT. As protein: CASSRSGTANTEAFF.

V gene TRBV3-1 (or the pseudogene TRBV3-2) combines with J gene TRBJ1-1; D remains unclear. CDR3 length: 16 residues. The V end lost 4 bases, the J end lost 4 bases, and 19 bases lay between the germline ends. The germline V gene has CDR1 LGHDT and CDR2 YNNKEL (reference sequence). The CDR3 DNA sequence: TGTGCCAGCAGCCTCGCTGCGGGTTTCGGGAGCACTGAAGCTTTCTTT. This gives the protein CASSLAAGFGSTEAFF.

The chain couples TRBV28 to TRBJ2-5; 7 positions agree with TRBD2. V gave up 5 bases and J gave up 2 bases; unmatched junction bases: 8. Germline loops: CDR1 MDHEN, CDR2 SYDVKM. This CDR3 has 15 residues. As DNA, the CDR3 is TGTGCCAGCAGTCCACCCTCTAGCGGACAAGAGACCCAGTACTTC. Encoded protein: CASSPPSSGQETQYF.

This clone was seen more than once but under ten times. The chain joins TRBV2 to TRBJ1-5; maybe TRBD1 (6 bases). CDR3 length: 14 residues. Deletions cut 8 bases from V and 3 bases from J, with 14 bases between. Germline V lookup: CDR1 SNHLY, CDR2 FYNNEI. CDR3 region: CASSTGRSNQPQHF. The CDR3 DNA sequence: TGTGCCAGCTCGACAGGCCGGTCCAATCAGCCCCAGCATTTT. The variable domain in full, with the rest retrieved from reference TRBV2 and TRBJ1-5, is EPEVTQTPSHQVTQMGQEVILRCVPISNHLYFYWYRQILGQKVEFLVSFYNNEISEKSEIFDDQFSVERPDGSNFTLKIRSTKLEDSAMYFCASSTGRSNQPQHFGDGTRLSIL.

The chain carries TRBV4-1 and TRBJ1-5; TRBD1 matches 7 bases. The CDR3 runs to 18 residues. In germline, CDR1 is MGHRA, CDR2 YSYEKL. The V and J ends lost 0 bases and 3 bases, in that order; junction bases with no gene match: 11. The CDR3: CASSQDWGGGGINQPQHF. The CDR3 DNA reads TGCGCCAGCAGCCAAGATTGGGGTGGAGGGGGCATCAATCAGCCCCAGCATTTT.

This clone appeared a single time. The chain has TRBV19 and TRBJ1-1; TRBD1 aligns across 8 bases. The CDR3 is 13 residues long. The trim removed 5 bases at V and 6 bases at J, leaving 5 bases unmatched. CDR1 and CDR2 (germline): LNHDA, SQIVND (reference sequence). The CDR3 nucleotides read TGTGCCAGTAGTTCCCCAGGGGGCGCTGAAGCTTTCTTT. This translates into CASSSPGGAEAFF. Full variable domain (outside the CDR3, taken from reference TRBV19 and TRBJ1-1): DGGITQSPKYLFRKEGQNVTLSCEQNLNHDAMYWYRQDPGQGLRLIYYSQIVNDFQKGDIAEGYSVSREKKESFPLTVTSAQKNPTAFYLCASSSPGGAEAFFGQGTRLTVV.

For the CDR3, the DNA is TGTGCCTGGAGTGGTTACAAGACAGCACACAACCCGGATACGCAGTATTTT. As protein: CAWSGYKTAHNPDTQYF. The chain has TRBV30 and TRBJ2-3; the D gene is possibly TRBD1 (5 bases). In germline, CDR1 is GTSNPN, CDR2 SVGIG (reference sequence). This CDR3 region has 17 residues. V was pared by 1 base and J by 6 bases, with 23 bases between.

This clone was detected a few times. V and J are TRBV18 and TRBJ2-2; 8 nucleotides agree with TRBD1. The CDR3 extends over 16 amino acids. Per the germline V gene, CDR1 is KGHSH and CDR2 is LQKENI. J lost 0 bases, V lost 1 base, and 1 base had no gene match. CDR3 residues: CASSPRDRSNTGELFF. For the CDR3, the DNA is TGTGCCAGCTCACCACGGGACAGGTCGAACACCGGGGAGCTGTTTTTT.

The chain joins TRBV6-4 to TRBJ2-3; possibly TRBD2 for D (6 bases). The V gene's germline CDR1 is MRHNA and CDR2 SNTAGT. The CDR3 extends over 10 amino acids. V was shortened by 8 bases and J by 6 bases, with 6 bases between the two germline ends. The chain's CDR3 is CASRGDTQYF. The CDR3 nucleotides are TGTGCCAGCCGGGGGGATACGCAGTATTTT.

This chain uses TRBV11-3 with TRBJ1-3; unclear D gene. Trimming took 0 bases from V and 9 from J, leaving 9 bases between them. The germline gives CDR1 SGHNT, CDR2 YENEEA. This CDR3 spans 13 amino acids. CDR3 coding DNA: TGTGCCAGCAGCTTAGACAGCCGGGGCACCATATATTTT. The encoded protein is CASSLDSRGTIYF.

The rearrangement links TRBV15 to TRBJ1-2; 8 bases align to TRBD1. Germline V gene data show CDR1 as LNHNV and CDR2 as YYDKDF (reference sequence). CDR3 length: 15 residues. Germline trimming cut 5 bases from V and 7 bases from J; bases unmatched to any gene: 12. CDR3 in DNA: TGTGCCACCAGCGAACCCGGGACAGGTCGTAGTGGCTACACCTTC. This encodes CATSEPGTGRSGYTF.

This chain links TRBV4-1 with TRBJ1-1; D not resolved. V was pared by 4 bases and J by 1 base, with 16 bases between. This CDR3 spans 16 amino acids. CDR1 is MGHRA, CDR2 YSYEKL, per germline. The CDR3: CASSLQLASANTEAFF. CDR3 in DNA: TGCGCCAGCAGCCTCCAGTTGGCCAGCGCGAACACTGAAGCTTTCTTT.

The chain employs TRBV5-1 and TRBJ2-5; possibly TRBD2 for D (6 bases). This CDR3 has 17 amino acids. Germline CDR1 and CDR2: SGHRS and YFSETQ. Trimming cost V 4 bases and J 1 base, with 20 bases left between them. CDR3 residues: CASSPRGAYHFQETQYF. CDR3 DNA sequence: TGCGCCAGCAGCCCCCGCGGGGCATACCATTTCCAAGAGACCCAGTACTTC.

This clone occurred once. V and J are TRBV6-5 and TRBJ1-5, with a possible D match to TRBD1 (6 bases). This CDR3 has 15 amino acids. In germline, CDR1 is MNHEY, CDR2 SVGAGI. The V and J ends lost 6 bases and 5 bases respectively, with 17 bases between them. The CDR3 loop is CASSLTEGGYQPQHF. DNA of the CDR3: TGTGCCAGCAGCCTGACAGAGGGGGGGTATCAGCCCCAGCATTTT.

This clone has just a few counts. This chain joins TRBV5-4 and TRBJ1-1, with 7 bases aligning to TRBD1. CDR1 and CDR2 (germline): SGHNT, YYREEE (reference sequence). Losses at the gene ends were 5 bases for V and 4 bases for J; bases not matched to a gene: 5. The CDR3 length is 13 residues. CDR3 region: CASSRQGGTEAFF. CDR3 sequence (DNA): TGTGCCAGCAGTCGGCAGGGGGGCACTGAAGCTTTCTTT.

The chain links TRBV2 to TRBJ1-1; 11 bases agree with TRBD1. The CDR3 contains 14 residues. The trim removed 6 bases at V and 4 bases at J, leaving 4 bases unmatched. The germline V gene encodes CDR1 SNHLY and CDR2 FYNNEI. DNA for the CDR3: TGTGCCAGCAGCAGGGACAGGGGGATCACTGAAGCTTTCTTT. Residues: CASSRDRGITEAFF.

This chain connects TRBV4-1 to TRBJ2-5, with 7 bases identical to TRBD2. The CDR3 runs to 20 residues. The germline V gene encodes CDR1 MGHRA and CDR2 YSYEKL. With 0 bases clipped from V and 4 bases from J, the junction kept 20 bases outside the gene matches. CDR3 DNA: TGCGCCAGCAGCCAAGAATACCATGAGGGCCCCGGGGGGACCCTAGAGACCCAGTACTTC. The encoded protein is CASSQEYHEGPGGTLETQYF.

This clone was detected once. The chain combines TRBV7-8 with TRBJ2-1; 7 bases map to TRBD2. The CDR3 extends over 15 amino acids. Germline V CDR1 and CDR2: SGHVS, FQNEAQ. The junction had 7 bases not matched to a gene; V was cut back by 0 bases and J by 8 bases. CDR3 residues: CASSLAGGLFYEQFF. The DNA for the CDR3 is TGTGCCAGCAGCTTAGCGGGGGGGTTATTTTATGAGCAGTTCTTC.

In this sample, this clone turned up once. The chain employs TRBV12-5 and TRBJ2-5, with a weak D call TRBD2 (5 bases). Per the germline V gene, CDR1 is LGHNT and CDR2 is FRNRAP. The CDR3 loop spans 13 amino acids. Trimming removed 9 bases from V and 5 bases from J, with 16 bases in between. In DNA, the CDR3 is TGTGCTAGCGGGCGAGGGTTTGGGGAGACCCAGTACTTC. Its translation: CASGRGFGETQYF.

J is TRBJ1-4 and V is TRBV5-1; D perhaps matches TRBD1 (6 bases). The length of the CDR3 is 16 residues. Trimming removed 0 bases at V and 7 bases at J, with 16 bases between. Germline V gives CDR1 SGHRS, CDR2 YFSETQ. CDR3 region: CASSLAQGIYAEKLFF. Written as DNA, the CDR3 is TGCGCCAGCAGCTTGGCGCAGGGGATATATGCTGAAAAACTGTTTTTT.

This clone was picked up a small number of times. The rearrangement links TRBV24-1 to TRBJ1-1; D not certain. From germline, CDR1 is KGHDR and CDR2 SFDVKD. Trimming removed 4 bases from V and 3 bases from J, with 14 bases in between. This CDR3 is 15 amino acids long. The CDR3 spells CATSDSGISDTEAFF. Written as DNA, the CDR3 is TGTGCCACCAGTGACTCAGGTATCTCGGACACTGAAGCTTTCTTT.

The chain is built from TRBV11-2 and TRBJ2-7; D is uncertain. Trimming left V 6 bases short and J 4 bases short, with 19 bases between. The length of the CDR3 is 15 residues. Germline V lookup: CDR1 SGHAT, CDR2 FQNNGV. This CDR3 is CASSYATGPAYEQYF. For the CDR3, the DNA is TGTGCCAGCAGTTACGCAACCGGTCCCGCTTACGAGCAGTACTTC.

The rearrangement links TRBV19 to TRBJ1-5; 9 bases match TRBD1. V was clipped by 2 bases and J by 1 base; unmatched bases: 9. Germline CDR1 is LNHDA and CDR2 is SQIVND (reference sequence). The CDR3 spans 18 residues. CDR3 amino acids: CASSIKAPGTGSNQPQHF. The DNA of the CDR3 is TGTGCCAGTAGTATAAAGGCGCCAGGGACAGGGAGCAATCAGCCCCAGCATTTT.